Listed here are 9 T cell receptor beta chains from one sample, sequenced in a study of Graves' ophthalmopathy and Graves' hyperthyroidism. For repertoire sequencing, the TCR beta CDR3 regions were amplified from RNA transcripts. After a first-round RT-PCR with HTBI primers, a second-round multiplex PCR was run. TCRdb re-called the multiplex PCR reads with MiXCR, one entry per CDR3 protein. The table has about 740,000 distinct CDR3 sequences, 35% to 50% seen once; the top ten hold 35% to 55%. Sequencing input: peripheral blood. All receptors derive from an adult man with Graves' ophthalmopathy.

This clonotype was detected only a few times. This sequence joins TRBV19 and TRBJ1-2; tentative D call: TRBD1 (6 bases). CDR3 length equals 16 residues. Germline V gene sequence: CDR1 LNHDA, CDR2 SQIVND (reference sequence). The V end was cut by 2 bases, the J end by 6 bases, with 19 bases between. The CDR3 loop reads CASSIPPFRGENGYTF. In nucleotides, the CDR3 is TGTGCCAGTAGTATACCCCCCTTCAGGGGCGAGAATGGCTACACCTTC.

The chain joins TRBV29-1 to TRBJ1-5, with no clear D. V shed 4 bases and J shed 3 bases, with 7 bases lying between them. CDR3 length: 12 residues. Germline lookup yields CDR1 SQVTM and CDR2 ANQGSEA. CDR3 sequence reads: CSVVHINQPQHF. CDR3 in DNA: TGCAGCGTTGTCCACATCAATCAGCCCCAGCATTTT.

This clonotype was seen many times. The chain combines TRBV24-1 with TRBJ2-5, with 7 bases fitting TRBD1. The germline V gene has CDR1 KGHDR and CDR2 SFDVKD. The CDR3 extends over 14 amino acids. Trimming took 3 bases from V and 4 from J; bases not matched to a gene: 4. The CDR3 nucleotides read TGTGCCACCAGTGATGATTACAGGGGAGAGACCCAGTACTTC. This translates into CATSDDYRGETQYF.

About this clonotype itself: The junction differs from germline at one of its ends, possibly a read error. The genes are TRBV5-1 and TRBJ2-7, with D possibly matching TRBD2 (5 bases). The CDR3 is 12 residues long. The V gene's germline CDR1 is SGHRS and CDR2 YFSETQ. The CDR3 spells CASRLDLDEQYF. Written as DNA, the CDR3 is TGCGCCAGCAGGTTGGACTTAGACGAGCAGTACTTC.

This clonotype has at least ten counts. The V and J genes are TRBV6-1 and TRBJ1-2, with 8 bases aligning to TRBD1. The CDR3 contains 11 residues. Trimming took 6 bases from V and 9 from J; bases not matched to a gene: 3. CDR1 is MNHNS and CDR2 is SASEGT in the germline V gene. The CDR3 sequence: CASRRDRRYTF. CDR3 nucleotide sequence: TGTGCCAGCAGACGGGACAGGCGCTACACCTTC.

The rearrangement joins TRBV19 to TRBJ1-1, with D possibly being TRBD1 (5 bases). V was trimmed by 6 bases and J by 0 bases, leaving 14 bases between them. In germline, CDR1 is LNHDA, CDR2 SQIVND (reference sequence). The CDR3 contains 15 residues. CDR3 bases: TGTGCCAGTAGGGAAAAGACAGATATGAACACTGAAGCTTTCTTT. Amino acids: CASREKTDMNTEAFF.

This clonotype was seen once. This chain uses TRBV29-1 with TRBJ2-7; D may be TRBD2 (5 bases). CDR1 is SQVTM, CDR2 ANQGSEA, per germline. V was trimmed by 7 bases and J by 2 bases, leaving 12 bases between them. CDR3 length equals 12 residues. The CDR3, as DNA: TGCAGCGCGATGGGAGACACCTACGAGCAGTACTTC. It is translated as CSAMGDTYEQYF.

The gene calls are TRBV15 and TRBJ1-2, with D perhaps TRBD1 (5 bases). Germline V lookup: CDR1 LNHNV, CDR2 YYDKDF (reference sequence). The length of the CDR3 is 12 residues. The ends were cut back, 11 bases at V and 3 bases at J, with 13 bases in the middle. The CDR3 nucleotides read TGTGCCCGGCGGGACGGGGACTATGGCTACACCTTC. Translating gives CARRDGDYGYTF.

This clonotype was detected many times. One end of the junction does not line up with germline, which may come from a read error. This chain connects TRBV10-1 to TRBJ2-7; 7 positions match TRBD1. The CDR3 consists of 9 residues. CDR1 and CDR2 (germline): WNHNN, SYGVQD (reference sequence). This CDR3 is CASTWDRTF. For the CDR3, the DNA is TGCGCCAGCACCTGGGACAGAACCTTC.